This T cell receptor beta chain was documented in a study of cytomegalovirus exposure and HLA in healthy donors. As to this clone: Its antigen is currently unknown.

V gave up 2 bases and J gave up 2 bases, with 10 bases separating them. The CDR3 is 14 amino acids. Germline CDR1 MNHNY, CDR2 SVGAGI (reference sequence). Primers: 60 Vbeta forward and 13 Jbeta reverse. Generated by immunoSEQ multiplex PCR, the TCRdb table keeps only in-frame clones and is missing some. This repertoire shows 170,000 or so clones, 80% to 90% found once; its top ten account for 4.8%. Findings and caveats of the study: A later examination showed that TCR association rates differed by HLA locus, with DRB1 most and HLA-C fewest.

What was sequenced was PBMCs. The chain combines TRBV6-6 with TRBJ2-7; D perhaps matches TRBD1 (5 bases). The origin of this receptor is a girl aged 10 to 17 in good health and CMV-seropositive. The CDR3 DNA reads TGTGCCAGCAGTTACGGTGACAGCGCCTACGAGCAGTACTTC. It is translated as CASSYGDSAYEQYF.